Each of the 27 T cell receptor beta chains below was sequenced from the same sample in a study of cytomegalovirus exposure and HLA in healthy donors. In the PCR, 60 Vbeta and 13 Jbeta primers were used. Generated by immunoSEQ multiplex PCR, the TCRdb table keeps only in-frame clones and is missing some. The data contain roughly 110,000 clones, 65% to 75% of them singletons. Source material: PBMCs. The receptor set was obtained from a female donor in good health and CMV-seronegative.

The chain employs TRBV5-5 and TRBJ2-1, with D possibly being TRBD2 (7 bases). This CDR3 has 14 residues. Per germline, CDR1 SGHKS and CDR2 YYEKEE (reference sequence). V gave up 3 bases and J gave up 6 bases, with 13 bases separating them. Here the CDR3 DNA reads TGTGCCAGCAGCTACATGGGAGGGGGCAATGAGCAGTTCTTC. As protein: CASSYMGGGNEQFF.

This rearrangement joins TRBV11-1 to TRBJ1-5; D is possibly TRBD1 (5 bases). Trimming took off 4 bases at V and 7 bases at J, with 17 bases between the two ends. In germline, CDR1 is SGHAT, CDR2 FQDESV (reference sequence). The length of the CDR3 is 15 residues. CDR3 amino acids: CASSSKATPGQPQHF. CDR3 DNA: TGTGCCAGCAGCTCTAAGGCCACACCAGGGCAGCCCCAGCATTTT. The variable domain in full, with the rest retrieved from reference TRBV11-1 and TRBJ1-5, is EAEVAQSPRYKITEKSQAVAFWCDPISGHATLYWYRQILGQGPELLVQFQDESVVDDSQLPKDRFSAERLKGVDSTLKIQPAELGDSAMYLCASSSKATPGQPQHFGDGTRLSIL.

This chain uses TRBV7-8 with TRBJ2-1; TRBD2 matches 9 bases. The CDR3 is 16 amino acids. The V gene end was trimmed by 5 bases and the J gene end by 4 bases; junction bases not matched to a gene: 9. CDR1 is SGHVS, CDR2 FQNEAQ, per germline. The DNA of the CDR3 is TGTGCCAGCAGCCCCTCCGCGGGACTAGCTTACAATGAGCAGTTCTTC. It specifies CASSPSAGLAYNEQFF. The full variable domain, with the rest looked up from reference TRBV7-8 and TRBJ2-1, is GAGVSQSPRYKVAKRGQDVALRCDPISGHVSLFWYQQALGQGPEFLTYFQNEAQLDKSGLPSDRFFAERPEGSVSTLKIQRTQQEDSAVYLCASSPSAGLAYNEQFFGPGTRLTVL.

The V gene is TRBV6-1, the J gene TRBJ1-3; D gene uncertain. Trimming left V 4 bases short and J 8 bases short, with 3 bases between. The CDR3 runs 10 residues. The germline V gene has CDR1 MNHNS and CDR2 SASEGT. The CDR3 reads CASSAYTIYF. CDR3 bases: TGTGCCAGCAGTGCGTACACCATATATTTT.

The chain carries TRBV15 and TRBJ2-7; D remains ambiguous. CDR3 size: 15 residues. Germline V gives CDR1 LNHNV, CDR2 YYDKDF (reference sequence). The V gene lost 0 bases and the J gene lost 4 bases, with 13 bases spanning the gap. The CDR3 DNA sequence: TGTGCCACCAGCAGAGATCCGCGGAGACCATACGAGCAGTACTTC. Protein product: CATSRDPRRPYEQYF.

This chain uses TRBV4-1 with TRBJ2-7, with TRBD2 matching 13 bases. The germline V gene encodes CDR1 MGHRA and CDR2 YSYEKL. The CDR3 sequence is 15 residues long. V shed 3 bases, J shed 4 bases, and the junction held 3 bases outside the gene matches. The CDR3 sequence is CASSQTGLAGYEQYF. The DNA of the CDR3 is TGCGCCAGCAGCCAGACGGGACTAGCGGGATACGAGCAGTACTTC.

V gene TRBV30 combines with J gene TRBJ2-1; 7 nucleotides agree with TRBD1. V was clipped by 5 bases and J by 3 bases; unmatched bases: 1. The CDR3 runs to 12 residues. The V gene's germline CDR1 is GTSNPN and CDR2 SVGIG (reference sequence). CDR3 in amino acids: CAWGQDYNEQFF. The DNA for the CDR3 is TGTGCCTGGGGACAGGACTACAATGAGCAGTTCTTC.

V usage is TRBV30 and J usage is TRBJ1-1, with 8 positions matching TRBD1. V gave up 3 bases and J gave up 4 bases; unmatched junction bases: 4. The length of the CDR3 is 13 residues. Per germline, CDR1 GTSNPN and CDR2 SVGIG (reference sequence). The CDR3 DNA reads as TGTGCCTGGAGCAACAGGGGGGGCACTGAAGCTTTCTTT. The encoded protein is CAWSNRGGTEAFF. The full variable domain, completed using reference TRBV30 and TRBJ1-1, is SQTIHQWPATLVQPVGSPLSLECTVEGTSNPNLYWYRQAAGRGLQLLFYSVGIGQISSEVPQNLSASRPQDRQFILSSKKLLLSDSGFYLCAWSNRGGTEAFFGQGTRLTVV.

The chain uses TRBV15 and TRBJ1-2; weak D call: TRBD1 (5 bases). The CDR3 runs 14 residues. V shed 0 bases and J shed 8 bases, with 13 bases lying between them. CDR1 and CDR2 (germline): LNHNV, YYDKDF (reference sequence). CDR3 bases: TGTGCCACCAGCAGAGATAGGGGCCAATTCGGCTACACCTTC. Translated: CATSRDRGQFGYTF.

The CDR3 sequence: CASSWSREGGELFF. The CDR3 DNA reads as TGTGCCAGCAGTTGGTCCAGGGAGGGTGGGGAGCTGTTTTTT. The chain couples TRBV27 to TRBJ2-2, with 7 bases fitting TRBD2. The CDR3 has 14 amino acids. V lost 4 bases to trimming and J lost 8 bases; unmatched junction nucleotides: 7. Germline CDR1 MNHEY, CDR2 SMNVEV (reference sequence).

The chain links TRBV30 to TRBJ1-1; weak D call: TRBD1 (5 bases). Germline values: CDR1 GTSNPN, CDR2 SVGIG (reference sequence). V gave up 5 bases and J gave up 3 bases, with 13 bases separating them. There are 13 residues in the CDR3. CDR3 in amino acids: CAWWRSGDTEAFF. CDR3 coding DNA: TGTGCCTGGTGGCGGTCGGGGGACACTGAAGCTTTCTTT.

This chain joins TRBV15 and TRBJ2-3; 9 bases are a match to TRBD2. The V gene's germline CDR1 is LNHNV and CDR2 YYDKDF (reference sequence). V lost 1 base to trimming and J lost 4 bases; unmatched junction nucleotides: 9. CDR3 size: 17 residues. CDR3 region: CATSRGVSGSQADTQYF. The CDR3 nucleotides read TGTGCCACCAGCAGAGGGGTTAGCGGGAGTCAGGCAGATACGCAGTATTTT.

This clone came up a few times. This chain connects TRBV30 to TRBJ1-1, with D tentatively TRBD1 (6 bases). The CDR3 contains 12 residues. Trimming cost V 4 bases and J 3 bases, with 9 bases left between them. Germline-derived CDR1 and CDR2 are GTSNPN and SVGIG (reference sequence). The CDR3 DNA is TGTGCCTGGAAGGACAGTTACACTGAAGCTTTCTTT. Translated: CAWKDSYTEAFF.

V and J are TRBV4-1 and TRBJ1-4; 7 bases line up with TRBD1. Unmatched junction bases numbered 5, after V lost 3 bases and J lost 7 bases. Germline-derived CDR1 and CDR2 are MGHRA and YSYEKL. The CDR3 length is 14 residues. CDR3 loop: CASSHQDRAEKLFF. The CDR3 DNA follows: TGCGCCAGCAGCCACCAAGACAGGGCTGAAAAACTGTTTTTT.

V is TRBV6-6 and J is TRBJ2-7; TRBD1 aligns across 9 bases. The germline V gene encodes CDR1 MNHNY and CDR2 SVGAGI (reference sequence). Unmatched junction bases numbered 9, after V lost 4 bases and J lost 5 bases. The CDR3 contains 15 residues. The CDR3 DNA reads as TGTGCCAGCAGTTCTCCACCACAGGGGGCTCACGAGCAGTACTTC. Translated, it gives CASSSPPQGAHEQYF.

The chain links TRBV7-2 to TRBJ1-1; 8 positions agree with TRBD1. This CDR3 contains 14 residues. V lost 3 bases and J lost 9; bases outside the gene matches: 9. Per germline, CDR1 SGHTA and CDR2 FQGNSA. CDR3 protein: CASSFNSGTGKAFF. The DNA for the CDR3 is TGTGCCAGCAGCTTCAACTCCGGGACAGGTAAAGCTTTCTTT.

The J gene is TRBJ2-1, the V gene TRBV7-3, with 7 bases lining up with TRBD2. Germline CDR1 reads SGHTA; CDR2 reads FQGTGA. J lost 4 bases, V lost 1 base, and 7 bases had no gene match. The CDR3 has 16 amino acids. In DNA form, the CDR3 reads TGTGCCAGCAGCTTAAATGGCGGGAGTCAGTACAATGAGCAGTTCTTC. Translating gives CASSLNGGSQYNEQFF.

This chain links TRBV27 with TRBJ2-7; 9 nucleotides agree with TRBD1. Germline loops: CDR1 MNHEY, CDR2 SMNVEV (reference sequence). V trimming: 3 bases; J trimming: 2 bases; junction bases outside the gene matches: 2. The CDR3 sequence is 14 residues long. This chain's CDR3 is CASSLTGGTYEQYF. In DNA, the CDR3 is TGTGCCAGCAGTTTGACAGGGGGAACCTACGAGCAGTACTTC.

The sample holds a few counts of this clone. The V and J genes are TRBV7-9 and TRBJ2-1, with D maybe TRBD1 (5 bases). Germline lookup yields CDR1 SEHNR and CDR2 FQNEAQ (reference sequence). This CDR3 is built from 14 residues. V was cut by 3 bases and J by 5 bases, with 11 bases left in between. In DNA form, the CDR3 reads TGTGCCAGCAGCTTGGGGCTTCGGGACAATGAGCAGTTCTTC. Its translation: CASSLGLRDNEQFF.

This clone was seen a handful of times. The CDR3 DNA reads as TGTGCCAGCAAGGGGACAGGGGGAAACACCATATATTTT. It is translated as CASKGTGGNTIYF. The chain carries TRBV2 and TRBJ1-3, with TRBD1 identical over 9 bases. Germline CDR1 reads SNHLY; CDR2 reads FYNNEI. With 7 bases clipped from V and 4 bases from J, the junction kept 2 bases outside the gene matches. This CDR3 has 13 amino acids.

The V and J genes are TRBV4-1 and TRBJ1-4; TRBD1 might be the D (5 bases). CDR1 and CDR2 from the germline V gene are MGHRA and YSYEKL. The CDR3 contains 16 residues. The V end lost 5 bases, the J end lost 2 bases, and 15 bases lay between the germline ends. The CDR3 region is CASSSPSGLTNEKLFF. The DNA of the CDR3 is TGCGCCAGCAGCTCCCCATCAGGGTTGACTAATGAAAAACTGTTTTTT.

The J gene is TRBJ2-3, the V gene TRBV13, with D possibly matching TRBD2 (5 bases). The V end was cut by 5 bases, the J end by 1 base, with 7 bases between. The CDR3 consists of 13 residues. Germline CDR1 PRHDT, CDR2 FYEKMQ (reference sequence). The CDR3, as DNA: TGTGCCAGCAGCCCACTAGGCACAGATACGCAGTATTTT. This translates into CASSPLGTDTQYF.

The chain links TRBV6-1 to TRBJ2-1; D possibly corresponds to TRBD1 (6 bases). Germline assignment: CDR1 MNHNS and CDR2 SASEGT. V was trimmed by 6 bases and J by 8 bases, leaving 17 bases between them. CDR3 length: 14 amino acids. The CDR3 here is CASSQGHGSDEQFF. DNA for the CDR3: TGTGCCAGCAGCCAGGGACACGGCTCCGATGAGCAGTTCTTC.

The chain combines TRBV7-3 with TRBJ2-1; D unresolved. The V end lost 5 bases, the J end lost 2 bases, and 13 bases lay between the germline ends. The length of the CDR3 is 15 residues. Germline V CDR1 and CDR2: SGHTA, FQGTGA. The CDR3 protein is CASSKSSPTYNEQFF. CDR3 nucleotide sequence: TGTGCCAGCAGCAAGTCTAGTCCTACCTACAATGAGCAGTTCTTC.

This clone is a singleton in its sample. This chain joins TRBV11-2 and TRBJ2-1; D remains unclear. With 5 bases removed from V and 3 bases from J, the gap between germline ends came to 14 bases. The V gene's germline CDR1 is SGHAT and CDR2 FQNNGV. The CDR3 extends over 15 amino acids. CDR3 DNA: TGTGCCAGCAGCGCGGAAAGAAACTACTACAATGAGCAGTTCTTC. Protein: CASSAERNYYNEQFF.

This chain connects TRBV30 to TRBJ1-1; TRBD1 matches at 8 bases. Germline values: CDR1 GTSNPN, CDR2 SVGIG (reference sequence). With 4 bases clipped from V and 8 bases from J, the junction kept 12 bases outside the gene matches. The CDR3 covers 14 residues. The CDR3 DNA follows: TGTGCCTGGACCCGGGACAGGAGTCAACTCGAAGCTTTCTTT. Its protein product is CAWTRDRSQLEAFF. Filled out from reference TRBV30 and TRBJ1-1, the complete variable domain reads SQTIHQWPATLVQPVGSPLSLECTVEGTSNPNLYWYRQAAGRGLQLLFYSVGIGQISSEVPQNLSASRPQDRQFILSSKKLLLSDSGFYLCAWTRDRSQLEAFFGQGTRLTVV.

This CDR3 is CASSAGQGDYGYTF. As DNA, the CDR3 is TGTGCCAGCAGCGCTGGACAGGGGGACTATGGCTACACCTTC. The chain uses TRBV7-2 and TRBJ1-2; TRBD1 agrees at 10 bases. Looked up from germline, CDR1 is SGHTA and CDR2 is FQGNSA. With 5 bases clipped from V and 3 bases from J, the junction kept 3 bases outside the gene matches. This CDR3 has 14 residues.